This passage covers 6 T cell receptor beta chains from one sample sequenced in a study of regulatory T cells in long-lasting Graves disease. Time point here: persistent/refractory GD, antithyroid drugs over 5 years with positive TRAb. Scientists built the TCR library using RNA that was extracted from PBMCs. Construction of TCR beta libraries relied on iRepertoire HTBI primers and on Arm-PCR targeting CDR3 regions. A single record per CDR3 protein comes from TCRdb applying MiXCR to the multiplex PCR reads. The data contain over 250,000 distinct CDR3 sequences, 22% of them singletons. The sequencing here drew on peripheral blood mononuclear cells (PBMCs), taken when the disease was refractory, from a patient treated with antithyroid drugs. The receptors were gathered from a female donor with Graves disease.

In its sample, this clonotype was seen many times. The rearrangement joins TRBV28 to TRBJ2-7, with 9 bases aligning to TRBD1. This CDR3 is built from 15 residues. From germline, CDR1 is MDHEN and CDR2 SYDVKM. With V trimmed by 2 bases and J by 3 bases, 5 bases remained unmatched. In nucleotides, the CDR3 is TGTGCCAGCAGTTTAGAGGGGACAGGGCGCTACGAGCAGTACTTC. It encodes CASSLEGTGRYEQYF.

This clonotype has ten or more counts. The CDR3 reads CASRSLAPLQETQYF. CDR3 nucleotides: TGTGCCAGCAGATCCCTCGCTCCCCTCCAAGAGACCCAGTACTTC. The chain is built from TRBV7-9 and TRBJ2-5; D gene uncertain. V shed 6 bases and J shed 1 base, with 15 bases lying between them. The CDR3 covers 15 residues. Germline V lookup: CDR1 SEHNR, CDR2 FQNEAQ (reference sequence).

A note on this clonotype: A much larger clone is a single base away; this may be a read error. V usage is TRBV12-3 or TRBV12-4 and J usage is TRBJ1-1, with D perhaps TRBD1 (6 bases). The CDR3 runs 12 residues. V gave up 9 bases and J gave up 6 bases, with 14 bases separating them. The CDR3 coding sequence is TGTGCCAGTCGGACAGATCCCCCTGAAGCTTTCTTT. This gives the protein CASRTDPPEAFF.

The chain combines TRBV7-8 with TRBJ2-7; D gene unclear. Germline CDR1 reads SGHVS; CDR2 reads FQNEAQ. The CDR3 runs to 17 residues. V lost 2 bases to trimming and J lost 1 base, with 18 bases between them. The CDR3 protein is CASSLRVRVRGSYEQYF. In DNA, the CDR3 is TGTGCCAGCAGCTTACGTGTTAGGGTTCGCGGATCCTACGAGCAGTACTTC.

The CDR3 loop reads CASSSGAGRDYEQYF. The CDR3 DNA reads as TGTGCCAGCAGCTCCGGGGCCGGTCGGGACTACGAGCAGTACTTC. The J gene is TRBJ2-7, the V gene TRBV7-9, with D perhaps given as TRBD1 or TRBD2 (5 bases each). The CDR3 is made up of 15 amino acids. The V gene's germline CDR1 is SEHNR and CDR2 FQNEAQ (reference sequence). V gave up 4 bases and J gave up 3 bases, with 16 bases separating them.

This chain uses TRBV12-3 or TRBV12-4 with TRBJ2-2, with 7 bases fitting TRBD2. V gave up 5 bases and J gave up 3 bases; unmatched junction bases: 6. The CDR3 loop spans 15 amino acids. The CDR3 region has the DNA TGTGCCAGCAGTGGGGGGGAGCGCGACACCGGGGAGCTGTTTTTT. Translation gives CASSGGERDTGELFF.